This TCR beta chain was obtained from a study of control samples from healthy donors and cancer patients. Sequencing used immunoSEQ multiplex PCR; TCRdb keeps in-frame clones, though not all of them. Among about 180,000 clones, 90% were seen once, and the ten largest hold about 1.4%. CDR1 and CDR2 (germline): MNHEY, SMNVEV (reference sequence). This CDR3 is built from 15 residues. The V segment lost 0 bases and the J segment 3 bases; nucleotides outside the gene matches: 1. Sequencing input: blood. The TCR comes from a woman in her 50s in good health. This chain links TRBV27 with TRBJ2-2, with 7 bases identical to TRBD2. The CDR3 nucleotides read TGTGCCAGCAGTTTATCCGGGAGGTACACCGGGGAGCTGTTTTTT. It codes for CASSLSGRYTGELFF.